A selection of T cell receptor beta chains follows, all from one sample in a study of Ad26.COV2.S vaccination and SARS-CoV-2 variants. Some clones are missing from TCRdb's copy, which holds only in-frame ones; the method was immunoSEQ multiplex PCR. The sample consists of 300,000 to 350,000 clones, 80% to 90% of them appearing once. Sequenced material: peripheral blood, taken in a trial of Ad26.COV2.S vaccine versus placebo. The receptors derive from a person aged 18 to 59 who received the Ad26.COV2.S COVID-19 vaccine or a placebo. Each CDR3 is given with its conserved first and last residue. The D gene is left open where the match is weak. Clone size is given for some rows only: seen once, a few or many times, or a class if the clone is expanded.

clone_size	j_call	v_call	d_call	cdr3_nt	cdr3_aa
NA	TRBJ1-4	TRBV3-1/TRBV3-2	NA	TGTGCCAGCAGCCAAAGGTTGAGGGGGAAATCGGCCCAGACTAATGAAAAACTGTTTTTT	CASSQRLRGKSAQTNEKLFF
NA	TRBJ2-7	TRBV2	NA	TGTGCCAGCAGTGCGACTTCCTACGAGCAGTACTTC	CASSATSYEQYF
NA	TRBJ2-7	TRBV19	TRBD1	TGTGCCAGTAGTCGCCGGGACAGGGGCTACGAGCAGTACTTC	CASSRRDRGYEQYF
NA	TRBJ2-2	TRBV19	NA	TGTGCCAGTAGTCTCCGCGGGGAGCTGTTTTTT	CASSLRGELFF
NA	TRBJ2-7	TRBV3-1/TRBV3-2	TRBD1	TGTGCCAGCAGCCGGGGCGGCAGGGGGCAGTTCGAGCAGTACTTC	CASSRGGRGQFEQYF
NA	TRBJ2-2	TRBV28	NA	TGTGCCAGCAGTGGGGAAGAGGTCCGGGACCGCACCGGGGAGCTGTTTTTT	CASSGEEVRDRTGELFF
NA	TRBJ1-4	TRBV7-9	NA	TGTGCCAGCAGCTCAACCACAGGGCTCAATGAAAAACTGTTTTTT	CASSSTTGLNEKLFF
NA	TRBJ2-4	TRBV11-2	NA	TGTGCCAGCAGCTTAGTCCGGGCTCCGAAAAACATTCAGTACTTC	CASSLVRAPKNIQYF
NA	TRBJ1-2	TRBV7-2	NA	TGTGCCAGCAGCTTAGCGACGGCAGGGCACCCCGGAGACTATGGCTACACCTTC	CASSLATAGHPGDYGYTF
NA	TRBJ1-2	TRBV11-2	NA	TGTGCCAGCAGCTTAAGCGGAGACGTGAGAGTGGGCTACACCTTC	CASSLSGDVRVGYTF
NA	TRBJ2-7	TRBV9	NA	TGTGCCAGCAGTATAGACGAACGGGAGCAGTACTTC	CASSIDEREQYF
NA	TRBJ2-6	TRBV19	NA	TGTGCCAGTAGTATTCGAGTTAGCGGCAGGGAATACTCTGGGGCCAACGTCCTGACTTTC	CASSIRVSGREYSGANVLTF
NA	TRBJ1-2	TRBV5-6	NA	TGTGCCAGCAGCTTCGGTGGGGTGGGTCAAGGCTACACCTTC	CASSFGGVGQGYTF
few	TRBJ2-7	TRBV11-2	NA	TGTGCCAGCATGATATACGGACCTCAGTACTTC	CASMIYGPQYF
NA	TRBJ2-5	TRBV7-7	NA	TGTGCCAGCAGCTTAGTATTAGGATTCCAAGAGACCCAGTACTTC	CASSLVLGFQETQYF
NA	TRBJ1-2	TRBV19	NA	TGTGCCAGCGGAACTGGGGGAGGCTATGGCTACACCTTC	CASGTGGGYGYTF